The 10 T cell receptor beta chains in this list originate from one sample, sequenced in a study of vaccination effects on CD4 cells after COVID-19. Before sequencing, viral peptide pools were used by the ViraFEST assay to expand antigen-specific CD4+ T cells. Culture lasted roughly eleven days before CD4+ T cell isolation. In the vaccine recipients, nucleocapsid antibodies were negative and there was no prior SARS-CoV-2 infection. The repertoire was sequenced with immunoSEQ multiplex PCR; TCRdb's copy has only in-frame clones and lacks some. The sample includes some 65,000 clones, around 77% of them seen just once. No antigen has been identified for these receptors. Material: CD4+ T cells from PBMCs cultured with HCoV-NL63 spike peptides, obtained before COVID-19 vaccination. All receptors derive from a human donor who received a COVID-19 vaccine.

The chain carries TRBV2 and TRBJ2-5; D is ambiguous. The CDR3 is 10 amino acids. Germline values: CDR1 SNHLY, CDR2 FYNNEI. Trimming took off 5 bases at V and 5 bases at J, with 3 bases between the two ends. The DNA for the CDR3 is TGTGCCAGCAGTAGGGAGACCCAGTACTTC. This gives the protein CASSRETQYF.

This clone was picked up a small number of times. V gene TRBV19 combines with J gene TRBJ1-2, with no clear D. CDR3 length: 17 residues. Per the germline V gene, CDR1 is LNHDA and CDR2 is SQIVND (reference sequence). V lost 9 bases, J lost 0 bases, and 23 bases lay in between. As DNA, the CDR3 is TGTGCCAGCGCACCAGATGGACTGCATAGCCCTAACTATGGCTACACCTTC. Residues: CASAPDGLHSPNYGYTF.

The V call is TRBV20-1, the J call TRBJ1-4, with TRBD1 as a possible D gene (6 bases). Trimming pared 3 bases from V and 6 bases from J, leaving 14 bases between. CDR1 is DFQATT and CDR2 is SNEGSKA in the germline V gene (reference sequence). This CDR3 contains 14 residues. The DNA of the CDR3 is TGCAGTGCTAGTGTAGCAGGGGTTCATGAAAAACTGTTTTTT. Translated: CSASVAGVHEKLFF.

The V call is TRBV3-1 (or the pseudogene TRBV3-2), the J call TRBJ1-1; TRBD1 aligns across 10 bases. Losses at the gene ends were 2 bases for V and 2 bases for J; bases not matched to a gene: 11. The CDR3 length is 18 residues. Germline CDR1 and CDR2: LGHDT and YNNKEL (reference sequence). This CDR3 is CASSQTRQGAIENTEAFF. The CDR3 DNA is TGTGCCAGCAGCCAAACGAGACAGGGGGCAATCGAAAACACTGAAGCTTTCTTT.

The chain links TRBV5-1 to TRBJ2-5; 13 positions agree with TRBD2. With 2 bases clipped from V and 5 bases from J, the junction kept 6 bases outside the gene matches. The CDR3 spans 16 residues. Germline V gene data show CDR1 as SGHRS and CDR2 as YFSETQ. The CDR3 is CASSLGLAGDRETQYF. The CDR3 coding sequence is TGCGCCAGCAGCTTAGGACTAGCGGGGGACCGGGAGACCCAGTACTTC.

This chain joins TRBV19 and TRBJ2-2; D unclear. This CDR3 region has 14 residues. In germline, CDR1 is LNHDA, CDR2 SQIVND (reference sequence). V shed 7 bases and J shed 5 bases, with 14 bases lying between them. CDR3 amino acids: CASTSGGRTGELFF. The CDR3 bases are TGTGCCAGTACGAGTGGTGGAAGGACCGGGGAGCTGTTTTTT.

The J gene is TRBJ2-3, the V gene TRBV5-1; the D gene is possibly TRBD2 (6 bases). Trimming removed 4 bases at V and 2 bases at J, with 14 bases between. The CDR3 covers 15 residues. CDR1 is SGHRS and CDR2 is YFSETQ in the germline V gene. The CDR3, as DNA: TGCGCCAGCAGCCCCCGGGGGACCCACACAGATACGCAGTATTTT. It yields the protein CASSPRGTHTDTQYF.

This clone was recorded a few times. The V call is TRBV2, the J call TRBJ1-1; D is perhaps TRBD1 (5 bases). With 0 bases removed from V and 1 base from J, the gap between germline ends came to 9 bases. CDR1 SNHLY and CDR2 FYNNEI come from the germline V gene. The CDR3 is made up of 15 amino acids. As DNA, the CDR3 is TGTGCCAGCAGTGAAGCCGGGGCCCAGAACACTGAAGCTTTCTTT. It is translated as CASSEAGAQNTEAFF.

V usage is TRBV6-5 and J usage is TRBJ2-2; D may be TRBD1 or TRBD2 (5 bases each). V lost 2 bases and J 4 bases, leaving 11 bases between the germline ends. CDR1 and CDR2 from the germline V gene are MNHEY and SVGAGI. The CDR3 spans 15 residues. CDR3 nucleotide sequence: TGTGCCAGCAGTTACGGGGGTTCGGGCACCGGGGAGCTGTTTTTT. Its translation is CASSYGGSGTGELFF.

The rearrangement links TRBV28 to TRBJ1-2, with 9 bases fitting TRBD1. The CDR3 is made up of 15 amino acids. V was pared by 8 bases and J by 8 bases, with 15 bases of the junction left unmatched. Germline loops: CDR1 MDHEN, CDR2 SYDVKM. CDR3 amino acids: CASGETRDREGGYTF. The CDR3 DNA follows: TGTGCCAGCGGAGAGACCCGGGACAGGGAGGGCGGCTACACCTTC.